Listed below are T cell receptor beta chains from one sample, sequenced in a study of monozygotic twins with inflammatory bowel disease. From its re-call of the 5' RACE reads, TCRdb lists each CDR3 protein once, without DNA. The sample includes about 450,000 distinct CDR3 sequences. Sequencing used blood. These receptors were obtained from a human donor with ulcerative colitis or Crohn's disease, or a healthy co-twin of an affected twin (not recorded which). Both conserved end residues are part of each CDR3.

j_call v_call cdr3_aa
TRBJ2-1 TRBV5-5 CASSLSPRDNEQFF
TRBJ2-7 TRBV5-1 CASQTVPGSHEQYF
TRBJ1-4 TRBV18 CASSPKTGTREKLFF
TRBJ2-2 TRBV2 CASNMKGGSSTGELFF
TRBJ2-7 TRBV7-2 CASSTGGWTSGEQYF
TRBJ2-1 TRBV7-2 CASSFGLNNEQFF
TRBJ1-5 TRBV6-5 CASSSHRGVSQHF
TRBJ2-1 TRBV11-2 CASSLVATYNEQFF
TRBJ2-3 TRBV5-1 CASSLNGGKTDTQYF
TRBJ1-4 TRBV12-3/TRBV12-4 CASSSGQGRREKLFF
TRBJ1-2 TRBV12-3/TRBV12-4 CASSLDRGKYGYTF
TRBJ1-1 TRBV18 CASSPNTGQRNTEAFF
TRBJ2-1 TRBV6-1 CATTRDSSYNEQFF
TRBJ2-1 TRBV13 CASSLGASGGSYNEQFF
TRBJ1-6 TRBV6-1 CASTLNLRSSYNSPLHF
TRBJ1-2 TRBV9 CASSTRDGQSLNF
TRBJ2-7 TRBV7-9 CASSLVWGGEQYF
TRBJ2-7 TRBV20-1 CSARDQRDYEQYF
TRBJ2-7 TRBV28 CASSFPSAAGGTDEQYF
TRBJ2-5 TRBV13 CASSLGRGGTETQYF
TRBJ2-7 TRBV5-1 CASSLDPWYEQYF
TRBJ1-2 TRBV5-1 CASSSGQPNYGYTF
TRBJ2-3 TRBV4-1 CASSQDSGLRDTQYF
TRBJ2-5 TRBV15 CATSREFSGETQYF
TRBJ2-2 TRBV29-1 CSVRQQVNTGELFF
TRBJ1-6 TRBV5-1 CASSSGPTKESPLHF
TRBJ1-6 TRBV20-1 CSARSNRVSPLHF
TRBJ2-3 TRBV29-1 CSPDKGTDTQYF
TRBJ1-2 TRBV5-5 CASSPRQDINYGYTF
TRBJ1-1 TRBV7-9 CASSLVLNTEAFF
TRBJ1-2 TRBV30 CAHRHLEGYGYTF
TRBJ1-2 TRBV4-1 CASSQPPGQGYYGYTF
TRBJ1-4 TRBV2 CASRTRAGEKLFF
TRBJ1-2 TRBV30 CAWRKGTGFGYTF
TRBJ2-1 TRBV12-3/TRBV12-4 CASISTDYNEQFF